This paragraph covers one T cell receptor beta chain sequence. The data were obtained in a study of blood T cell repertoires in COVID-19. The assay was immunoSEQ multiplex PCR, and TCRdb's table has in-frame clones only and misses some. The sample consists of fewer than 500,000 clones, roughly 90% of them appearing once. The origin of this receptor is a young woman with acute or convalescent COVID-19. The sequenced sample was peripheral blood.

DNA for the CDR3: TGTGCCTGGAGTGGGACAGGCTACAATCAGCCCCAGCATTTT. Translating it yields CAWSGTGYNQPQHF. This chain joins TRBV30 and TRBJ1-5; 7 bases match TRBD1. The V segment lost 1 base and the J segment 3 bases; nucleotides outside the gene matches: 3. The CDR3 is made up of 14 amino acids. Germline V gives CDR1 GTSNPN, CDR2 SVGIG (reference sequence).